This T cell receptor (beta chain) came from a study of cytomegalovirus exposure and HLA in healthy donors. Study-level results: Both high specificity and high sensitivity reportedly marked the classifier's diagnosis of cytomegalovirus status. The listing of 160 or so TCR beta chains classed them as cytomegalovirus-associated. Subsequent analysis found a tendency for first-cohort TCR clusters to co-occur within the 120 or so validation repertoires. CMV antigen specificity was confirmed in vitro for three CMV-associated chains.

V dropped 2 bases and J dropped 5; count of bases not matched to a gene: 5. The germline CDR1 and CDR2 sequences are MNHEY and SMNVEV (reference sequence). The CDR3 extends over 14 amino acids. Points on this clone: Its antigen is unknown.

Method: immunoSEQ multiplex PCR; TCRdb's copy keeps in-frame clones and lacks some. The sample lists 350,000 or so clones; 80% to 90% were seen once. The clonotype originates from a woman between 18 and 29 years old in good health and CMV-seronegative. The rearrangement links TRBV27 to TRBJ2-7; TRBD2 aligns across 8 bases. Material: PBMCs. The CDR3 loop is CASSLAGGVHEQYF. For the CDR3, the DNA is TGTGCCAGCAGTTTAGCGGGAGGAGTACACGAGCAGTACTTC.